This T cell receptor beta chain emerged from a study of control samples from healthy donors and cancer patients. This CDR3 spans 14 amino acids. V lost 4 bases, J lost 5 bases, and 1 base stayed unmatched. From germline, CDR1 is LNHNV and CDR2 YYDKDF (reference sequence). This table comes from immunoSEQ multiplex PCR, and its TCRdb copy is limited to in-frame clones, with some not included. The table has 80,000 to 100,000 clones, roughly 92% seen once. J is TRBJ1-6 and V is TRBV15; 8 bases line up with TRBD1. Sample: blood. The clonotype originates from a human donor in good health. The donor label of this sample is uncertain. CDR3 protein: CATSTGQDNSPLHF. DNA of the CDR3: TGTGCCACCAGCACGGGACAGGATAATTCACCCCTCCACTTT.